This T cell receptor beta chain is from a study of blood T cells in healthy people across ages. Turning to the study itself: For every two T cells, template switching captured about one barcoded beta molecule.

The CDR3 has 15 amino acids. Trimming at V came to 5 bases and at J to 10 bases, leaving 9 bases not matched to a gene. Germline loops: CDR1 SGHAT, CDR2 FQNNGV. At least 6 micrograms of total RNA were extracted per sample. A second PCR, run for about 6 to 11 cycles, used a sample-barcoded 5' primer plus a J-beta primer mix. A single record per CDR3 protein comes from TCRdb applying MiXCR to the 5' RACE reads. The repertoire includes 920,000 or so distinct CDR3 sequences, over 35% of them detected once, and approximately 17% sits in the top ten. Sequencing was done on a sample of blood. The TCR was taken from a woman aged 55 to 70 in good health. This chain uses TRBV11-2 with TRBJ1-6, with TRBD1 matching 9 bases. CDR3 protein: CASSLTGQGTSPLHF. CDR3 nucleotide sequence: TGTGCCAGCAGCCTCACGGGACAGGGAACATCACCCCTCCACTTT.